The present T cell receptor beta chain was sequenced within a study of identical twins. TCRdb re-called the 5' RACE reads through MiXCR, storing one row per CDR3 protein. This sample has some 690,000 distinct CDR3 sequences, with around 20% found just once. Germline values: CDR1 SEHNR, CDR2 FQNEAQ (reference sequence). V lost 5 bases and J lost 5; bases outside the gene matches: 9. The CDR3 is 15 amino acids. Another study also made use of these data, one on T cells expressing NK-cell markers. This second report adds: Of the CD8+ T cell pool in about six donors, about 1.0-7.0% was accounted for by dominant NKG2C+ clonotypes.

Sequencing was performed on PBMCs. The chain is built from TRBV7-9 and TRBJ2-5; 9 bases are a match to TRBD1. The receptor's source is a woman between 18 and 29 years old in good health. The CDR3 DNA is TGTGCCAGCAGCGTACAGGGGGCTCGCGGTGAGACCCAGTACTTC. Translating it yields CASSVQGARGETQYF.